The present entry profiles one TCR beta chain with its context. The antigen it recognizes is unknown. Base-call qualities are not available, and no considerably larger clone is one nucleotide away. This sample is drawn from a study of control samples from healthy donors and cancer patients (TCRdb year 2020). The library was built by means of the immunoSEQ multiplex PCR assay. TCRdb obtained this table from immuneACCESS and retained in-frame rearrangements with V and J assigned. These tables miss some clones; where compared with another copy, unresolved V genes account for less than half of the shortfall, and the remainder is unexplained. In all, the sample holds around 140,000 clones, and 85% to 90% of those were seen once. The ten largest clones capture approximately 8% of the sample. V is cut by 5 bases and J by 5 bases, and the space between the germline ends is 12 bases. Per the germline V gene (reference sequence), WNHNN is the CDR1 and SYGVQD is the CDR2. From its cysteine to its phenylalanine, the CDR3 spans 13 amino acids. Only the CDR3 DNA is retained, 39 bases long and in frame from the first base.

Material for sequencing was PBMCs. The chain is assembled from TRBV10-1 and TRBJ2-5; the D gene is perhaps TRBD2, from 5 matching bases. The clonotype comes from a middle-aged man with head and neck cancer. The nucleotides are TGCGCCAGCAGTACAGTCCCGGGGGAGACCCAGTACTTC. It codes for CASSTVPGETQYF.